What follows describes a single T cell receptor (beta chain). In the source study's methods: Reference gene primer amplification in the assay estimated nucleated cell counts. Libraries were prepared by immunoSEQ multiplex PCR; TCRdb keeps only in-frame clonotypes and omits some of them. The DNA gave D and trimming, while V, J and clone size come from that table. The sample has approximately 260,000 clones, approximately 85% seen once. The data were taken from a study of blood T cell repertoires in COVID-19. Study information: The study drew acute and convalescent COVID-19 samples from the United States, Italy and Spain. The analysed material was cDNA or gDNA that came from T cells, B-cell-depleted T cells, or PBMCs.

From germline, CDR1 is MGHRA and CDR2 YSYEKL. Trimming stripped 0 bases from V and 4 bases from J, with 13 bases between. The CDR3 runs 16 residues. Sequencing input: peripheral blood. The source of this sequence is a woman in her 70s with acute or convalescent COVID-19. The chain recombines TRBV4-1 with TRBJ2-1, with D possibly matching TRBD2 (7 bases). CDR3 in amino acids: CASSQDTGGRYNEQFF. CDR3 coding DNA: TGCGCCAGCAGCCAAGATACGGGGGGCAGGTACAATGAGCAGTTCTTC.